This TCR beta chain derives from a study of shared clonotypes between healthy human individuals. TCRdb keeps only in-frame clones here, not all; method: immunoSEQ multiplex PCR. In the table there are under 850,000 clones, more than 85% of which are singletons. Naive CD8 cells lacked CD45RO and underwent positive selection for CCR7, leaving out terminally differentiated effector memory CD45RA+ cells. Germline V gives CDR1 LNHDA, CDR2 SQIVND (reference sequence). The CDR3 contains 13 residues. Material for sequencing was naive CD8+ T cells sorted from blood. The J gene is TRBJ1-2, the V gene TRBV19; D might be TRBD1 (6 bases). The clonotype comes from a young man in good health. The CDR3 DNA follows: TGTGCTCTGCGGGGGCAGGGAAACTATGGCTACACCTTC. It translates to CALRGQGNYGYTF.